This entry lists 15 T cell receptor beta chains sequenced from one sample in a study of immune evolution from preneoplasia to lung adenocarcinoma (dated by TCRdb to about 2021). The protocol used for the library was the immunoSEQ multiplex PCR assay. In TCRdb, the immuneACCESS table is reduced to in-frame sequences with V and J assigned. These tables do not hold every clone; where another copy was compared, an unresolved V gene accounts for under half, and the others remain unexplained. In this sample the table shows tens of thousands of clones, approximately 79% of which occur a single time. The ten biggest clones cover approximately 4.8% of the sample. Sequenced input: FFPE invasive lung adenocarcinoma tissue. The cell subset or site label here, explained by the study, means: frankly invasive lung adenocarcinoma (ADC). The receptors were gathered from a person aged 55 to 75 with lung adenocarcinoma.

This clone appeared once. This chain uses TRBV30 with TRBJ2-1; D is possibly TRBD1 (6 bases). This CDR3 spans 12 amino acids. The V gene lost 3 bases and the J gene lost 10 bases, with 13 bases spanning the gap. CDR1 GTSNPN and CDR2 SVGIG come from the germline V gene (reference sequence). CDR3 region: CAWRSNREEQFF. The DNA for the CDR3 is TGTGCCTGGAGGAGCAACAGGGAGGAGCAGTTCTTC.

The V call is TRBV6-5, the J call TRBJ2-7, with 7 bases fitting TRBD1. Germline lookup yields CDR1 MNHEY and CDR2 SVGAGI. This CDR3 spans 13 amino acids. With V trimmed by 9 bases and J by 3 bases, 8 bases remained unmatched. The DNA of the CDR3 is TGTGCCAGTCAAACAGGGGATGACTACGAGCAGTACTTC. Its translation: CASQTGDDYEQYF.

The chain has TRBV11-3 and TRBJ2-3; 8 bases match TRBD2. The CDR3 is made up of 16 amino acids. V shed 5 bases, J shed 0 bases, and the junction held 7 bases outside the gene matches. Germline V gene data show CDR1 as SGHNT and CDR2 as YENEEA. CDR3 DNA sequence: TGTGCCAGCAGCACCGGGAGGGCCGGTAGCACAGATACGCAGTATTTT. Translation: CASSTGRAGSTDTQYF.

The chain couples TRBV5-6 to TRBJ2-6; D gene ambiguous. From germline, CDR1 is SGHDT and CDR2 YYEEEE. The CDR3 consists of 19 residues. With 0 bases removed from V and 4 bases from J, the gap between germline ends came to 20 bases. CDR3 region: CASSLEGPGKISGANVLTF. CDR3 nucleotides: TGTGCCAGCAGCTTGGAAGGGCCAGGCAAGATCTCGGGGGCCAACGTCCTGACTTTC.

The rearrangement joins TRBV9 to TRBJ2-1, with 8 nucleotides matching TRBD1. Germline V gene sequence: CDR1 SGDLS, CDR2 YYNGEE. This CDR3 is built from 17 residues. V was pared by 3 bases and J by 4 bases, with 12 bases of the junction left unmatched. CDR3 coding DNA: TGTGCCAGCAGCGGCCCCCAGGGGGCGGGATTATACAATGAGCAGTTCTTC. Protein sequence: CASSGPQGAGLYNEQFF.

The CDR3 bases are TGTGCCAGCAGTTTCCACTCGGCAGGCAGCACTGAAGCTTTCTTT. It translates to CASSFHSAGSTEAFF. The V gene is TRBV6-1, the J gene TRBJ1-1; D is uncertain. The germline V and J ends were trimmed by 5 bases and 4 bases, with 17 bases remaining between them. The CDR3 extends over 15 amino acids. Germline V gives CDR1 MNHNS, CDR2 SASEGT.

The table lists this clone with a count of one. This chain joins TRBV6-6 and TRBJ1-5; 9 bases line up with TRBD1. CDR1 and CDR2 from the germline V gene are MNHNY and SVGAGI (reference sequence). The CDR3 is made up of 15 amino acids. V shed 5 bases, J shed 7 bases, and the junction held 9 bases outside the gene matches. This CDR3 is CASSPPGQGEQPQHF. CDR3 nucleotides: TGTGCCAGCAGTCCCCCGGGACAGGGAGAACAGCCCCAGCATTTT.

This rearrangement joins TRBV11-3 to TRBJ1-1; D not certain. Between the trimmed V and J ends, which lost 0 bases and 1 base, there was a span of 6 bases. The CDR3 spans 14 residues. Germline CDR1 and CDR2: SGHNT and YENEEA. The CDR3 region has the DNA TGTGCCAGCAGCTTAGACTCGGGGAACACTGAAGCTTTCTTT. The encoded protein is CASSLDSGNTEAFF.

The CDR3, as DNA: TGCGCCAGCAGCTTGGTACCTACCTACGAGCAGTACTTC. The encoded protein is CASSLVPTYEQYF. The V and J genes are TRBV5-1 and TRBJ2-7, with unresolved D. Germline values: CDR1 SGHRS, CDR2 YFSETQ. CDR3 length: 13 residues. The ends were cut back, 0 bases at V and 2 bases at J, with 6 bases in the middle.

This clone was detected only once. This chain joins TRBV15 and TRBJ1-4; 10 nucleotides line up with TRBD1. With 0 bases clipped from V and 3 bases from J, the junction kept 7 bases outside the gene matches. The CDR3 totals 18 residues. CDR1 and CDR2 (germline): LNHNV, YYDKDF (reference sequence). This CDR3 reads CATSRDWDRGVSNEKLFF. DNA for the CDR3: TGTGCCACCAGCAGAGATTGGGACAGGGGAGTATCTAATGAAAAACTGTTTTTT.

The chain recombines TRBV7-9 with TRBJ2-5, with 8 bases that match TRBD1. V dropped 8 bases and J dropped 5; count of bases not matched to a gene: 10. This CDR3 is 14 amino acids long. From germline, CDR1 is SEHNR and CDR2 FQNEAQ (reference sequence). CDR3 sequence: CASSSDRGSETQYF. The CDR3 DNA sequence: TGTGCCAGCTCAAGTGACAGGGGATCGGAGACCCAGTACTTC. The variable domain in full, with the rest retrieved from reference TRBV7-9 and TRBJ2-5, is DTGVSQNPRHKITKRGQNVTFRCDPISEHNRLYWYRQTLGQGPEFLTYFQNEAQLEKSRLLSDRFSAERPKGSFSTLEIQRTEQGDSAMYLCASSSDRGSETQYFGPGTRLLVL.

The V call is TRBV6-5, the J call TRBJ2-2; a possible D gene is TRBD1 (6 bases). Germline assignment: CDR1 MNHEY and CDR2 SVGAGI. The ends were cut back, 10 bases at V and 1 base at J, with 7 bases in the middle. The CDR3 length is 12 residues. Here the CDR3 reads CATRGNTGELFF. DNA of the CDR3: TGTGCCACCAGGGGGAACACCGGGGAGCTGTTTTTT.

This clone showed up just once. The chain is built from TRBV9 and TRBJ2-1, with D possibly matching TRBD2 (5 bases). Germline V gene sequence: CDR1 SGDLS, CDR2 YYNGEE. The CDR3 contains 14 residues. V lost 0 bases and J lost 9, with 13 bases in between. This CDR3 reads CASSVDGERSEQFF. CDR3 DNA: TGTGCCAGCAGCGTAGACGGGGAGCGTAGTGAGCAGTTCTTC.

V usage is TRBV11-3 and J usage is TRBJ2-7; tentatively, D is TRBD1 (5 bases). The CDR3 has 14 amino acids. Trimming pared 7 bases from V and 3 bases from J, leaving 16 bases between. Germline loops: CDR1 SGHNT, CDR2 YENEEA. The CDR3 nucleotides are TGTGCCAGCATCAATCAGGGCTATGGCTACGAGCAGTACTTC. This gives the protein CASINQGYGYEQYF.

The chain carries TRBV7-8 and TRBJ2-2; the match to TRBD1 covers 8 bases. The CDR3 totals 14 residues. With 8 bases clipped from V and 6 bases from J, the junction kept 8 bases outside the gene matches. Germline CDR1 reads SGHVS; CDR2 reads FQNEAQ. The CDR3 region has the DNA TGTGCCAGCCAGGGGGCGAGAATTTCCGGGGAGCTGTTTTTT. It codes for CASQGARISGELFF.